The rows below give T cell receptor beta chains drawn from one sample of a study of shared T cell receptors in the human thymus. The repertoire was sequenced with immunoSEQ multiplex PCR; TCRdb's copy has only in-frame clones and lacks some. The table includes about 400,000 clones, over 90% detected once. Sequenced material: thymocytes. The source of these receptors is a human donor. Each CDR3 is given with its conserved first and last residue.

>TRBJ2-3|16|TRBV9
CASSPTGTSVPDTQYF
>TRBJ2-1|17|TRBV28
CASSLPTGLAGVNEQFF
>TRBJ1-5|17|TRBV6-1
CASSGGPGPWGNQPQHF
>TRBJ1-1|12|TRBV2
CASSEYRVRAFF
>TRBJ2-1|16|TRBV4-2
CASSQEWASGGNEQFF
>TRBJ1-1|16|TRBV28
CASSFSGAGVNTEAFF
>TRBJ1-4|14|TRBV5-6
CASSWTGAREKLFF
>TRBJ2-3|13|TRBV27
CATWTVAEDTQYF
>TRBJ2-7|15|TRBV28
CASIGTSRSHHEQYF
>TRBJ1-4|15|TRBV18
CASSQDRAIDEKLFF
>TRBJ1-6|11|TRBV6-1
CASRDRSNLHF
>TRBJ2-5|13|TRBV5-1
CASSLSREETQYF
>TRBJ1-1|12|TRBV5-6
CASSGGLTEAFF
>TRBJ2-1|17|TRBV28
CASSLWNSGTTYNEQFF
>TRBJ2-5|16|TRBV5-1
CASSLVGLVWRETQYF
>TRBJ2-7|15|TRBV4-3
CASSQETSGAYEQYF
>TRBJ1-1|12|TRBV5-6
CASSLVRRRAFF
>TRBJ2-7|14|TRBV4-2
CASSHPGGGNEQYF
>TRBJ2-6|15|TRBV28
CASKGRSSGANVLTF
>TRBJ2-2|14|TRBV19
CASFSGRGTGELFF
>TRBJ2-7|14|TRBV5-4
CASSWSSGRNEQYF
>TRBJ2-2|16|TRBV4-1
CASSQDAQRNTGELFF
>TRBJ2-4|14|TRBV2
CASSEPLAKNIQYF
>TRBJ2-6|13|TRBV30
CAWSVEPPHVLTF
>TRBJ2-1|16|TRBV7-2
CASSPTEQDAYNEQFF
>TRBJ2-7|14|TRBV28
CASSLLAGGYEQYF
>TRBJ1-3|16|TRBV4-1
CASSQGPGLLGNTIYF
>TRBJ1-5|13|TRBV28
CASSLSGVQPQHF
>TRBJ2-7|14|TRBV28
CASSPLKDTYEQYF
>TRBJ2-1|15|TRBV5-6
CASSLDRGSYNEQFF
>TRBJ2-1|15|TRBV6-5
CASSYSNVGGAEQFF
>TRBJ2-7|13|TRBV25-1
CASSAAFFYEQYF
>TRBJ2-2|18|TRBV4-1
CASSQDFARDSNTGELFF
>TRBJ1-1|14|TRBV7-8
CASSLGAVNTEAFF
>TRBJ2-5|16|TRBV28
CASSPTGTSGRKTQYF
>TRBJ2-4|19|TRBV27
CASSPPSGRDHSFKNIQYF
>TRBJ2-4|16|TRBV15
CATSRPRDCGSNIQYF
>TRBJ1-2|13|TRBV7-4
CASSFAIPYGYTF
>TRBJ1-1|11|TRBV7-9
CASTRAGEAFF
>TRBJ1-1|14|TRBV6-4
CASSASGVDSEAFF
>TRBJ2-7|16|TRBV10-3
CAISESNGRGSYEQYF
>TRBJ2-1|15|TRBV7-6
CASSPTDSTYNEQFF
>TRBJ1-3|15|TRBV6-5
CASIGQESSGNTIYF
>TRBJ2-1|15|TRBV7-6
CASSSQGLASYEQFF
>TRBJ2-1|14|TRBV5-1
CASSLANGRGEQFF
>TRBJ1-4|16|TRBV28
CASSFPRRTGNEKLFF
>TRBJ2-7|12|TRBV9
CASSVGVGEQYF
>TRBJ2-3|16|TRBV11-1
CASSGTRLAPRDTQYF
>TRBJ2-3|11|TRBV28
CASRSTDTQYF
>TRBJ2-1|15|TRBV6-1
CASSHRFFSYNEQFF
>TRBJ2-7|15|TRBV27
CASSLFGRVSYEQYF
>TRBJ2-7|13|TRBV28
CASSPRPGDEQYF
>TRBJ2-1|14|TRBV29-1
CSVEGRASYNEQFF
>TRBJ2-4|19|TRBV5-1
CASSLFPRTGYLAKNIQYF
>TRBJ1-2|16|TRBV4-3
CASSQEGPPRAYGYTF